This T cell receptor beta chain originates from a study of cytomegalovirus exposure and HLA in healthy donors. PCR amplification relied on 60 Vbeta primers (plus 13 Jbeta primers). TCRdb's table, derived via immunoSEQ multiplex PCR, lists solely in-frame clones and lacks some. The sample has fewer than 95,000 clones; over 70% are singletons. The CDR3 extends over 15 amino acids. Germline V gene sequence: CDR1 LNHNV, CDR2 YYDKDF (reference sequence). The V end was cut by 2 bases, the J end by 4 bases, with 11 bases between. This receptor was identified in a man aged 35-49 years in good health and CMV-seronegative. This rearrangement joins TRBV15 to TRBJ1-4, with TRBD1 as a possible D gene (5 bases). Input material: PBMCs. In nucleotides, the CDR3 is TGTGCCACCAGCAGACCGACAGCTAATAATGAAAAACTGTTTTTT. It encodes CATSRPTANNEKLFF.